The rows below give T cell receptor beta chains drawn from one sample of a study of PD-1 blockade in classical Hodgkin lymphoma. TCRdb keeps only in-frame clones here, not all; method: immunoSEQ multiplex PCR. The data hold about 47,000 clones, with nearly 80% observed a single time. Sample: peripheral blood mononuclear cells (PBMCs), taken before the fourth cycle of nivolumab. These receptor sequences come from a human donor with classical Hodgkin lymphoma. The CDR3 runs from the conserved cysteine through the conserved F or W. A D gene is named only where the DNA matches it firmly. Size tells how often a clone was seen (once, few, many) or the class of an expanded clone, and some rows leave it out.

d_call: .; v_call: TRBV6-6; clone_size: .; j_call: TRBJ1-1; cdr3_nt: TGTGCCAGCAGTCCGCTTGGGACGGCTTTCTTT; cdr3_aa: CASSPLGTAFF
d_call: TRBD1; v_call: TRBV10-3; clone_size: .; j_call: TRBJ1-1; cdr3_nt: TGTGCCATCAGTGAGACCGGACAGGGTGGGGATGAAGCTTTCTTT; cdr3_aa: CAISETGQGGDEAFF
d_call: .; v_call: TRBV29-1; clone_size: .; j_call: TRBJ2-5; cdr3_nt: TGCAGCGTTGAAGATGGGGACTACCAGGGGGAGACCCAGTACTTC; cdr3_aa: CSVEDGDYQGETQYF
d_call: TRBD2; v_call: TRBV5-1; clone_size: .; j_call: TRBJ2-1; cdr3_nt: TGCGCCAGCAGCTCTGGACTAGCCAACTACAATGAGCAGTTCTTC; cdr3_aa: CASSSGLANYNEQFF
d_call: .; v_call: TRBV18; clone_size: .; j_call: TRBJ1-4; cdr3_nt: TGTGCCAGCTCAACGGACAGCCCCCGACTCCTTAATGAAAAACTGTTTTTT; cdr3_aa: CASSTDSPRLLNEKLFF
d_call: .; v_call: TRBV4-3; clone_size: .; j_call: TRBJ2-5; cdr3_nt: TGCGCCAGCAGCCAAGGTTTAGCGGACCAAGAGACCCAGTACTTC; cdr3_aa: CASSQGLADQETQYF
d_call: TRBD2; v_call: TRBV7-2; clone_size: .; j_call: TRBJ2-7; cdr3_nt: TGTGCCAGCAGCACGCGGGGGGCCCCCTACGAGCAGTACTTC; cdr3_aa: CASSTRGAPYEQYF
d_call: TRBD2; v_call: TRBV7-2; clone_size: .; j_call: TRBJ2-1; cdr3_nt: TGTGCCAGCAGCTTTAGCGGGGGGGTAGGATCTCGGGAGCAGTTCTTC; cdr3_aa: CASSFSGGVGSREQFF
d_call: .; v_call: TRBV6-1; clone_size: .; j_call: TRBJ1-2; cdr3_nt: TGTGCCAGCAGATTGTGGACAGTCGATGGCTACACCTTC; cdr3_aa: CASRLWTVDGYTF
d_call: TRBD1; v_call: TRBV6-1; clone_size: .; j_call: TRBJ2-1; cdr3_nt: TGTGCCAGCAGTGAGGGGACAGGTTTCTACAATGAGCAGTTCTTC; cdr3_aa: CASSEGTGFYNEQFF
d_call: TRBD1; v_call: TRBV7-6; clone_size: few; j_call: TRBJ1-5; cdr3_nt: TGTGCCAGCAGCCTTGGACAGGGGAATCAGCCCCAGCATTTT; cdr3_aa: CASSLGQGNQPQHF
d_call: .; v_call: TRBV2; clone_size: .; j_call: TRBJ2-1; cdr3_nt: TGTGCCTCTGACAACAATGAGCAGTTCTTC; cdr3_aa: CASDNNEQFF
d_call: .; v_call: TRBV9; clone_size: .; j_call: TRBJ2-7; cdr3_nt: TGTGCCAGCAGCGTAGTAGCTGCGAGCGAGCAGTACTTC; cdr3_aa: CASSVVAASEQYF
d_call: TRBD2; v_call: TRBV5-4; clone_size: .; j_call: TRBJ2-1; cdr3_nt: TGTGCCAGCAGCGTGGATTGGCGGGGGGGAAATGAGCAGTTCTTC; cdr3_aa: CASSVDWRGGNEQFF
d_call: .; v_call: TRBV28; clone_size: once; j_call: TRBJ2-3; cdr3_nt: TGTGCCAGCAGTTTAAATCCCACTAAAACAGATACGCAGTATTTT; cdr3_aa: CASSLNPTKTDTQYF
d_call: .; v_call: TRBV4-1; clone_size: once; j_call: TRBJ2-5; cdr3_nt: TGCGCCAGCAGCCAAGTTCGCTTCCAAGAGACCCAGTACTTC; cdr3_aa: CASSQVRFQETQYF
d_call: .; v_call: TRBV6-1; clone_size: .; j_call: TRBJ1-1; cdr3_nt: TGTGCCAGCGGCCAGGGAACTGAAGCTTTCTTT; cdr3_aa: CASGQGTEAFF
d_call: .; v_call: TRBV19; clone_size: .; j_call: TRBJ1-2; cdr3_nt: TGTGCCAGTAGTCCCCAGTCGGTAAGGGTAGCTAACTATGGCTACACCTTC; cdr3_aa: CASSPQSVRVANYGYTF
d_call: .; v_call: TRBV6-5; clone_size: .; j_call: TRBJ2-3; cdr3_nt: TGTGCCAGCAGTTATGCCCCTACGAATACGCAGTATTTT; cdr3_aa: CASSYAPTNTQYF
d_call: .; v_call: TRBV9; clone_size: .; j_call: TRBJ1-1; cdr3_nt: TGTGCCAGCAGGGCGGAAATGAACACTGAAGCTTTCTTT; cdr3_aa: CASRAEMNTEAFF
d_call: .; v_call: TRBV5-1; clone_size: .; j_call: TRBJ1-1; cdr3_nt: TGCGCCAGCAGCTTGCTGGGGCGGAGCACTGAAGCTTTCTTT; cdr3_aa: CASSLLGRSTEAFF
d_call: .; v_call: TRBV5-1; clone_size: .; j_call: TRBJ2-7; cdr3_nt: TGCGCCAGCAGGGGGGTAGTTTCGGGACCCTACGAGCAGTACTTC; cdr3_aa: CASRGVVSGPYEQYF
d_call: .; v_call: TRBV2; clone_size: few; j_call: TRBJ1-4; cdr3_nt: TGTGCCACGAAGACTACCGTTAATGAAAAACTGTTTTTT; cdr3_aa: CATKTTVNEKLFF
d_call: .; v_call: TRBV6-1; clone_size: .; j_call: TRBJ1-2; cdr3_nt: TGTGCCAGCGGGGGGGGGAACTATGGCTACACCTTC; cdr3_aa: CASGGGNYGYTF
d_call: TRBD1; v_call: TRBV5-4; clone_size: .; j_call: TRBJ1-1; cdr3_nt: TGTGCCAGCAGCACGGCCGGGACAGGGGGCAACACTGAAGCTTTCTTT; cdr3_aa: CASSTAGTGGNTEAFF
d_call: .; v_call: TRBV7-9; clone_size: .; j_call: TRBJ2-1; cdr3_nt: TGTGCCAGCAGCTTAGGCATCGGTGGGGGGGCCTTTGAGCAGTTCTTC; cdr3_aa: CASSLGIGGGAFEQFF
d_call: .; v_call: TRBV19; clone_size: .; j_call: TRBJ1-5; cdr3_nt: TGTGCCAGTAGTATGCAGGTTAACAATCAGCCCCAGCATTTT; cdr3_aa: CASSMQVNNQPQHF
d_call: .; v_call: TRBV27; clone_size: .; j_call: TRBJ2-5; cdr3_nt: TGTGCCAGCGCCCTGGAGAAACGCAAGACCCAGTACTTC; cdr3_aa: CASALEKRKTQYF
d_call: .; v_call: TRBV6-6; clone_size: .; j_call: TRBJ1-1; cdr3_nt: TGTGCCAGCAGTTACGAGACAGGTGCTTTCTTT; cdr3_aa: CASSYETGAFF
d_call: .; v_call: TRBV9; clone_size: once; j_call: TRBJ2-7; cdr3_nt: TGTGCCAGCAGCGCTGGGAGGGGGTCGGCCGAGCAGTACTTC; cdr3_aa: CASSAGRGSAEQYF
d_call: TRBD1; v_call: TRBV7-9; clone_size: .; j_call: TRBJ2-7; cdr3_nt: TGTGCCAGCAGGTCGGGACAGGGGGCCTACGAGCAGTACTTC; cdr3_aa: CASRSGQGAYEQYF